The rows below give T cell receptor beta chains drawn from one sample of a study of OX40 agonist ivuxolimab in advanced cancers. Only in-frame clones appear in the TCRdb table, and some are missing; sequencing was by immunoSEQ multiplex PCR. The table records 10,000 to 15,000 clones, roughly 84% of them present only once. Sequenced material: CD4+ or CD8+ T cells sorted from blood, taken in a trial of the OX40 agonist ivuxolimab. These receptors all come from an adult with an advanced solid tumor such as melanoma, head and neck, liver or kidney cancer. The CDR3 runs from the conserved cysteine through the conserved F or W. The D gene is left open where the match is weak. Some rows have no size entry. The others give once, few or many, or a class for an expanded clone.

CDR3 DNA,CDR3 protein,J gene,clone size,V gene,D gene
TGCGCCAGCAGCCAAGGGACTAGCGCCTACGAGCAGTACTTC,CASSQGTSAYEQYF,TRBJ2-7,NA,TRBV4-1,TRBD2
TGTGCCAGCAGCTTAGCGGTGGGAAGTCCGCAAGAGACCCAGTACTTC,CASSLAVGSPQETQYF,TRBJ2-5,NA,TRBV11-2,NA
TGTGCCAGCAGCTTAATCGGGGGGGCCGTCGCCGGGGAGCTGTTTTTT,CASSLIGGAVAGELFF,TRBJ2-2,NA,TRBV7-9,TRBD2
TGTGCCAGCGCCGGGTCTTTCCTCCACGAGCAGTACTTC,CASAGSFLHEQYF,TRBJ2-7,NA,TRBV6-5,NA
TGTGCCAGCAGCTTTGAAGCGGGAGTAGGCGAGCAGTACTTC,CASSFEAGVGEQYF,TRBJ2-7,NA,TRBV7-6,TRBD2
TGTGCCACATCGGGCAGAGTGAGCTACGAGCAGTACTTC,CATSGRVSYEQYF,TRBJ2-7,NA,TRBV19,NA
TGTGCCATCAGTGAGGTCGGGCGGGAGGTCTACAATGAGCAGTTCTTC,CAISEVGREVYNEQFF,TRBJ2-1,few,TRBV10-3,TRBD2
TGCGCCAGCGAAAGGGGCCCAGGGGAGCAGTTCTTC,CASERGPGEQFF,TRBJ2-1,NA,TRBV10-2,NA
TGTGCCAGCAGTGACGGGACAGGGGGCAATGAGCAGTTCTTC,CASSDGTGGNEQFF,TRBJ2-1,NA,TRBV6-4,TRBD1
TGTGCCAGCAATACGAGGAACTACAATGAGCAGTTCTTC,CASNTRNYNEQFF,TRBJ2-1,NA,TRBV6-1,NA
TGTGCCAGCAGTTTCGTGCCGCAGCAATACAATGAGCAGTTCTTC,CASSFVPQQYNEQFF,TRBJ2-1,NA,TRBV27,NA
TGTGCCAGCAGCGCGGGGGGTGAGCAGTTCTTC,CASSAGGEQFF,TRBJ2-1,NA,TRBV9,TRBD2
TGTGCCAGCAGCGTAGTTCGTCTAGCGGGCCACAATGAGCAGTTCTTC,CASSVVRLAGHNEQFF,TRBJ2-1,NA,TRBV9,TRBD2
TGTGCCATCCTGAACAGGGCCACCGGGGAGCTGTTTTTT,CAILNRATGELFF,TRBJ2-2,NA,TRBV10-3,NA
TGTGCCAGCAGTGACACAGATACGCAGTATTTT,CASSDTDTQYF,TRBJ2-3,NA,TRBV6-1,NA
TGTGCCAGCAGCTCGACAGACGGCGGGGGGCTCGGCTACACCTTC,CASSSTDGGGLGYTF,TRBJ1-2,NA,TRBV4-2,NA
TGTGCCAGCAGCGGAACGGGGGCCGGCAATGAGCAGTTCTTC,CASSGTGAGNEQFF,TRBJ2-1,NA,TRBV7-3,NA
TGTGCCAGCAGCGTAGCTCTCGCAGATACGCAGTATTTT,CASSVALADTQYF,TRBJ2-3,NA,TRBV9,NA
TGTGCCAGCAGAGGCACAGGGGCGGCCTCCGGACGCTACGAGCAGTACTTC,CASRGTGAASGRYEQYF,TRBJ2-7,NA,TRBV5-8,TRBD1
TGTGCCAGCAGCCAAGGGACAGGGGACACCGGGGAGCTGTTTTTT,CASSQGTGDTGELFF,TRBJ2-2,NA,TRBV4-2,TRBD1
TGTGCCAGCAGTTTAGTAGAACAGCAGTATGGCTACACCTTC,CASSLVEQQYGYTF,TRBJ1-2,NA,TRBV28,NA
TGTGCCAGCAGTCCACAAGCCCGGGACAGGGCTAACTATGGCTACACCTTC,CASSPQARDRANYGYTF,TRBJ1-2,NA,TRBV27,TRBD1
TGTGCCAGCAGCCCTCGGGTGAGGGATTTCGCAGAGACCCAGTACTTC,CASSPRVRDFAETQYF,TRBJ2-5,NA,TRBV9,NA
TGTGCCAGCACCCGACTCCCGGAAGAGACCCAGTACTTC,CASTRLPEETQYF,TRBJ2-5,NA,TRBV7-8,NA
TGTGCCAGCACCCCTGGCACGGGAGGGAGGGCAGACAATGAGCAGTTCTTC,CASTPGTGGRADNEQFF,TRBJ2-1,NA,TRBV7-9,TRBD2
TGTGCCAGTAGTCCCAGGCCGGACAGGGGAACGTACGAGCAGTACTTC,CASSPRPDRGTYEQYF,TRBJ2-7,NA,TRBV19,TRBD1
TGTGCCAGCAGCTCCCTGGAGGAATACTACACCTTC,CASSSLEEYYTF,TRBJ1-2,NA,TRBV7-6,NA
TGCAGCGCCCAGGGCGGGAACACTGAAGCTTTCTTT,CSAQGGNTEAFF,TRBJ1-1,few,TRBV29-1,NA
TGTGCCAGCACCCAGGGTTTTGGGACTTATGGCTACACCTTC,CASTQGFGTYGYTF,TRBJ1-2,NA,TRBV27,NA
TGTGCCAGCAGCCCCTACGAATTAGCGGGAGGGCCATGGGAGACCCAGTACTTC,CASSPYELAGGPWETQYF,TRBJ2-5,NA,TRBV14,TRBD2
TGTGCCAGCAGTTACGGGGGTATGAACACTGAAGCTTTCTTT,CASSYGGMNTEAFF,TRBJ1-1,NA,TRBV6-5,NA
TGTGCCTGGAGTGATCTCAATGAGCAGTTCTTC,CAWSDLNEQFF,TRBJ2-1,NA,TRBV30,NA
TGTGCCAGCAGTGATCTTGTAGGACAGGGGGCGTCCGAGCAGTACTTC,CASSDLVGQGASEQYF,TRBJ2-7,NA,TRBV2,TRBD1
TGTGCCAGCAGCTTAAACCTAGGGTACAATGAGCAGTTCTTC,CASSLNLGYNEQFF,TRBJ2-1,few,TRBV7-6,NA
TGCGCCAGCAGTGAGTGGCAGGGGTCCACAGATACGCAGTATTTT,CASSEWQGSTDTQYF,TRBJ2-3,NA,TRBV10-2,NA
TGTGCCAGCAGCGTAGACCTGGGGGCGGTAGATACGCAGTATTTT,CASSVDLGAVDTQYF,TRBJ2-3,NA,TRBV9,NA
TGTGCCAGCAGCTTAGCGGGGCAGGGCTATGAAAAACTGTTTTTT,CASSLAGQGYEKLFF,TRBJ1-4,NA,TRBV7-9,NA